The T cell receptor beta chain under discussion was sequenced for a study of shared clonotypes between healthy human individuals. Turning to the study itself: Aged between 18 and 49, the donors were two women and three men.

Findings and caveats of the study: Rarefaction demonstrated incomplete sorted-subset sequencing despite large depth. Among non-shared clonotypes, generation probabilities were lower than among those shared by all four donors.

CD8 cells regarded as naive lacked CD45RO, were positively chosen for CCR7, and omitted terminally differentiated effector memory CD45RA+ cells. Produced via immunoSEQ multiplex PCR; TCRdb's table is partial and in-frame only. Of 700,000 to 950,000 clones listed, around 96% are singletons. This clone appeared once. The antigen is undetermined. The germline V gene encodes CDR1 SGHDN and CDR2 FVKESK. The CDR3 covers 13 residues. Trimming left V 7 bases short and J 8 bases short, with 15 bases between. Sequenced input: naive CD8+ T cells sorted from blood. The source is a young man in good health. This sequence joins TRBV14 and TRBJ2-1; D assignment may be TRBD1 or TRBD2 (6 bases each). This CDR3 reads CASTRIRGDEQFF. The CDR3 nucleotides are TGTGCCAGCACCCGAATTAGGGGGGATGAGCAGTTCTTC.